One sample yielded the 24 T cell receptor beta chains listed below, sequenced in a study of regulatory T cells in long-lasting Graves disease. The time point: newly diagnosed GD, antithyroid drugs for less than 3 months. Preparation of the TCR library used RNA extracted from PBMCs. Both iRepertoire HTBI primers and Arm-PCR of CDR3 regions were used to build the TCR beta libraries. Using its own MiXCR run on the multiplex PCR reads, TCRdb lists one record per CDR3 protein. The table includes around 480,000 distinct CDR3 sequences, 15% to 20% detected once. The sample was also reused in another study, on T cells in Graves' hyperthyroidism and ophthalmopathy.

Material: peripheral blood mononuclear cells (PBMCs), obtained at new diagnosis, from a patient treated with antithyroid drugs. These receptors all come from a woman aged 35-65 years with Graves disease.

J is TRBJ2-7 and V is TRBV30, with D perhaps given as TRBD1 or TRBD2 (5 bases each). This CDR3 spans 14 amino acids. V was trimmed by 0 bases and J by 3 bases, leaving 12 bases between them. Germline CDR1 is GTSNPN and CDR2 is SVGIG (reference sequence). DNA for the CDR3: TGTGCCTGGAGTGTGAACGGGGCGATCTACGAGCAGTACTTC. Its protein product is CAWSVNGAIYEQYF.

This clonotype was counted between two and nine times. The chain combines TRBV9 with TRBJ2-3; the D call may be TRBD1 or TRBD2 (5 bases each). V shed 4 bases and J shed 11 bases, with 17 bases lying between them. In germline, CDR1 is SGDLS, CDR2 YYNGEE. CDR3 length: 13 amino acids. The CDR3 DNA reads TGTGCCAGCAGCTTTCTAGAGGGGACGAGGCAGTATTTT. Translated: CASSFLEGTRQYF.

This clonotype was counted a few times. V is TRBV6-1 and J is TRBJ1-5; no firm D call. Deletions cut 5 bases from V and 2 bases from J, with 13 bases between. This CDR3 region has 15 residues. Germline lookup yields CDR1 MNHNS and CDR2 SASEGT. The CDR3 DNA sequence: TGTGCCAGCAGTAAATTAGACGGCCGCAATCAGCCCCAGCATTTT. This gives the protein CASSKLDGRNQPQHF.

Points on this clonotype: This may arise from a read error, as a much more abundant clone is one base away. CDR3 sequence: CASSADVYNEQFF. In nucleotides, the CDR3 is TGTGCCAGCAGTGCGGACGTATACAATGAGCAGTTCTTC. The chain combines TRBV6-1 with TRBJ2-1; no firm D call. CDR1 and CDR2 (germline): MNHNS, SASEGT. The length of the CDR3 is 13 residues. Between the trimmed V and J ends, which lost 4 bases and 4 bases, there was a span of 8 bases.

V and J are TRBV19 and TRBJ1-1; 9 bases are shared with TRBD1. V shed 10 bases, J shed 4 bases, and the junction held 10 bases outside the gene matches. Per germline, CDR1 LNHDA and CDR2 SQIVND (reference sequence). This CDR3 spans 14 amino acids. CDR3 in DNA: TGTGCCACTGAGGACCGGGACAGGGTCACTGAAGCTTTCTTT. It specifies CATEDRDRVTEAFF.

This clonotype was observed at least ten times. V gene TRBV30 combines with J gene TRBJ1-1; D is perhaps TRBD1 (5 bases). Germline V gene sequence: CDR1 GTSNPN, CDR2 SVGIG (reference sequence). The CDR3 spans 13 residues. Trimming removed 2 bases at V and 1 base at J, with 8 bases between. The CDR3 sequence: CAWSLTGNTEAFF. In nucleotides, the CDR3 is TGTGCCTGGAGTTTAACAGGGAACACTGAAGCTTTCTTT. Supplemented by reference TRBV30 and TRBJ1-1, the full variable domain reads SQTIHQWPATLVQPVGSPLSLECTVEGTSNPNLYWYRQAAGRGLQLLFYSVGIGQISSEVPQNLSASRPQDRQFILSSKKLLLSDSGFYLCAWSLTGNTEAFFGQGTRLTVV.

This clonotype was counted between two and nine times. The chain combines TRBV4-1 with TRBJ2-1; 7 bases map to TRBD2. J gave up 8 bases and V 0 bases, and 4 bases lay outside the gene matches. CDR3 size: 14 residues. Germline V gene sequence: CDR1 MGHRA, CDR2 YSYEKL. In nucleotides, the CDR3 is TGCGCCAGCAGCCAAGAACTAGCGAGGGATGAGCAGTTCTTC. It is translated as CASSQELARDEQFF.

The chain joins TRBV20-1 to TRBJ1-1; perhaps TRBD1 as D (6 bases). The CDR3 covers 12 residues. Germline values: CDR1 DFQATT, CDR2 SNEGSKA (reference sequence). V dropped 6 bases and J dropped 4 bases, with 12 bases sitting between them. CDR3 region: CSAHGGRTEAFF. The CDR3 DNA follows: TGCAGTGCGCACGGGGGGCGCACTGAAGCTTTCTTT.

Ten or more counts support this clonotype. V gene TRBV11-2 combines with J gene TRBJ2-1; D gene unclear. Germline-derived CDR1 and CDR2 are SGHAT and FQNNGV. The CDR3 contains 13 residues. Trimming shortened V by 6 bases and J by 9 bases, and 15 bases separated the two germline ends. The CDR3 bases are TGTGCCAGCAGTCTTGCTGGCTCGGGTGAGCAGTTCTTC. This translates into CASSLAGSGEQFF.

This clonotype has more than one count but fewer than ten. The gene calls are TRBV6-1 and TRBJ1-6; D gene uncertain. The CDR3 runs 12 residues. From germline, CDR1 is MNHNS and CDR2 SASEGT. V dropped 4 bases and J dropped 11 bases, with 9 bases sitting between them. CDR3 protein: CASSAAQPPLHF. The CDR3 DNA reads TGTGCCAGCAGTGCCGCGCAGCCACCCCTCCACTTT.

The chain is built from TRBV19 and TRBJ1-2, with 9 nucleotides matching TRBD1. The CDR3 has 14 amino acids. V trimming: 3 bases; J trimming: 8 bases; junction bases outside the gene matches: 7. Germline V CDR1 and CDR2: LNHDA, SQIVND (reference sequence). CDR3 sequence reads: CASSIMGQGWGYTF. Written as DNA, the CDR3 is TGTGCCAGTAGTATCATGGGACAGGGCTGGGGCTACACCTTC. The variable domain in full, with the rest retrieved from reference TRBV19 and TRBJ1-2, is DGGITQSPKYLFRKEGQNVTLSCEQNLNHDAMYWYRQDPGQGLRLIYYSQIVNDFQKGDIAEGYSVSREKKESFPLTVTSAQKNPTAFYLCASSIMGQGWGYTFGSGTRLTVV.

V is TRBV28 and J is TRBJ1-2; a possible D gene is TRBD1 (5 bases). Per the germline V gene, CDR1 is MDHEN and CDR2 is SYDVKM. CDR3 size: 15 residues. Deletions cut 4 bases from V and 0 bases from J, with 12 bases between. The CDR3 DNA reads as TGTGCCAGCAGTTCCGGGGACCCTACTAACTATGGCTACACCTTC. Encoded protein: CASSSGDPTNYGYTF.

This clonotype occurred many times. The chain joins TRBV28 to TRBJ2-7; D unclear. The CDR3 contains 12 residues. V dropped 5 bases and J dropped 2 bases, with 7 bases sitting between them. Germline CDR1 MDHEN, CDR2 SYDVKM. The CDR3 region has the DNA TGTGCCAGCAGTATCTCGACCTACGAGCAGTACTTC. Translation gives CASSISTYEQYF.

This clonotype was observed many times. The J gene is TRBJ1-2, the V gene TRBV5-6; weak D call: TRBD1 (6 bases). V dropped 5 bases and J dropped 2 bases, with 10 bases sitting between them. Germline lookup yields CDR1 SGHDT and CDR2 YYEEEE. The CDR3 is made up of 13 amino acids. CDR3: CASRFGQNYGYTF. The DNA of the CDR3 is TGTGCCAGCAGATTTGGACAGAACTATGGCTACACCTTC.

This clonotype was observed many times. V is TRBV12-3 or TRBV12-4 and J is TRBJ2-2; TRBD1 aligns across 8 bases. V trimming: 8 bases; J trimming: 4 bases; junction bases outside the gene matches: 9. The CDR3 totals 15 residues. The CDR3 bases are TGTGCCAGCTGCCATGGCCAGGGGGCCACCGGGGAGCTGTTTTTT. It encodes CASCHGQGATGELFF.

This clonotype was counted many times. The chain couples TRBV10-3 to TRBJ2-7; the D gene is possibly TRBD2 (5 bases). V was pared by 6 bases and J by 0 bases, with 15 bases between. Germline values: CDR1 ENHRY, CDR2 SYGVKD. The length of the CDR3 is 15 residues. Here the CDR3 reads CAIREAIGSSYEQYF. The DNA for the CDR3 is TGTGCCATCAGGGAGGCGATTGGTTCCTCCTACGAGCAGTACTTC.

Details on this clonotype: Germline is not matched at one junction end, which may reflect a read error. The chain combines TRBV5-8 with TRBJ2-7; tentative D call: TRBD2 (6 bases). The CDR3 has 9 amino acids. From germline, CDR1 is SGHTS and CDR2 YDEGEE. The CDR3 DNA reads TGTGCCAGCAGCTGGGGGGAGGACTTC. Protein product: CASSWGEDF. The full variable domain, completed using reference TRBV5-8 and TRBJ2-7, is EAGVTQSPTHLIKTRGQQATLRCSPISGHTSVYWYQQALGLGLQFLLWYDEGEERNRGNFPPRFSGRQFPNYSSELNVNALELEDSALYLCASSWGEDFGPGTRLTVT.

The CDR3 DNA is TGTGCCAGCTCGGGACAGGGGACTGGCTATGGCTACACCTTC. Its translation is CASSGQGTGYGYTF. This chain connects TRBV18 to TRBJ1-2, with 10 bases matching TRBD1. CDR1 is KGHSH, CDR2 LQKENI, per germline. V shed 6 bases, J shed 4 bases, and the junction held 5 bases outside the gene matches. This CDR3 has 14 residues.

This clonotype was detected only once. The J gene is TRBJ2-1, the V gene TRBV20-1; a possible D gene is TRBD1 (6 bases). The CDR3 length is 11 residues. Trimming shortened V by 6 bases and J by 7 bases, and 10 bases separated the two germline ends. From germline, CDR1 is DFQATT and CDR2 SNEGSKA (reference sequence). The CDR3 region has the DNA TGCAGTGCCCGTAGGGGGAATGAGCAGTTCTTC. Amino acid sequence: CSARRGNEQFF.

Only a few counts were recorded for this clonotype. This chain joins TRBV12-3 or TRBV12-4 and TRBJ2-4, with 9 bases identical to TRBD2. Germline trimming cut 3 bases from V and 2 bases from J; bases unmatched to any gene: 5. This CDR3 has 16 residues. CDR3 amino acids: CASSFGAGGPKNIQYF. The CDR3 coding sequence is TGTGCCAGCAGTTTCGGAGCGGGGGGACCCAAAAACATTCAGTACTTC.

The V call is TRBV6-2 or TRBV6-3, the J call TRBJ2-1; 8 nucleotides line up with TRBD1. Trimming cost V 5 bases and J 8 bases; bases outside gene matches: 17. The CDR3 runs 17 residues. Germline CDR1 is MNHEY and CDR2 is SVGEGT. CDR3 protein: CASSEFREGQGPHEQFF. The CDR3, as DNA: TGTGCCAGCAGTGAGTTTCGGGAAGGACAGGGACCCCATGAGCAGTTCTTC.

This chain connects TRBV2 to TRBJ2-7, with TRBD2 as a possible D gene (6 bases). Trimming cost V 8 bases and J 9 bases, with 23 bases left between them. Looked up from germline, CDR1 is SNHLY and CDR2 is FYNNEI. The CDR3 spans 14 residues. The CDR3 loop is CASRAGIDSFAQYF. The CDR3 region has the DNA TGTGCCAGCCGGGCGGGAATCGACTCCTTTGCGCAGTACTTC.

This clonotype showed up many times. V is TRBV6-2 or TRBV6-3 and J is TRBJ2-7; no firm D call. The V end lost 8 bases, the J end lost 3 bases, and 8 bases lay between the germline ends. Germline V CDR1 and CDR2: MNHEY, SVGEGT. The CDR3 loop spans 11 amino acids. CDR3 nucleotides: TGTGCCAGCGTAAATTACTACGAGCAGTACTTC. This encodes CASVNYYEQYF.

This sequence joins TRBV19 and TRBJ2-7; TRBD1 matches 8 bases. Trimming removed 3 bases from V and 6 bases from J; junction bases left unmatched: 7. Germline V gene data show CDR1 as LNHDA and CDR2 as SQIVND (reference sequence). This CDR3 comprises 14 residues. CDR3 DNA sequence: TGTGCCAGTAGTATCCAGGGGGCATCGAGCGAGCAGTACTTC. Amino acids: CASSIQGASSEQYF.